The clone carrying this T cell receptor beta chain was recorded at least ten times. Its antigen is still unknown. The CDR3 is 14 amino acids. Germline CDR1 is SGHAT and CDR2 is FQNNGV. Trimming stripped 7 bases from V and 3 bases from J, with 13 bases between. Researchers took RNA transcripts and amplified TCR beta CDR3 regions from them. HTBI-primed first-round RT-PCR preceded second-round multiplex PCR. Each CDR3 protein is one row after TCRdb ran MiXCR on the multiplex PCR reads. In the table there are 360,000 or so distinct CDR3 sequences, about 18% of which are singletons. The data are from a study of Graves' ophthalmopathy and Graves' hyperthyroidism. The study's findings and limits: Clonotypes were expanded in thyroid at above 0.001 frequency, and most also appeared in blood.

The authors diagnosed from clinical symptoms, serum thyroxine, TRAb, thyroid ultrasound and orbital computed tomography. V and J are TRBV11-2 and TRBJ1-3; possible D gene TRBD1, 5 bases. The sequenced material came from peripheral blood. This receptor was obtained from a young woman with Graves' ophthalmopathy. The CDR3 here is CASTAGGYGNTIYF. The CDR3, as DNA: TGTGCCAGCACTGCGGGGGGTTATGGAAACACCATATATTTT.